This TCR beta chain was recorded in a study of blood T cell repertoires in COVID-19. On the study more broadly: The United States, Italy and Spain were the sources of the acute and convalescent COVID-19 samples.

In the study's own analysis: The assay estimated nucleated cells by amplifying reference gene primers. Measured with immunoSEQ multiplex PCR; TCRdb has only the in-frame clones, and not every one. V and J calls and clone size follow that table, whereas D and trimming were derived from the DNA. The sample holds under 300,000 clones; over 90% are singletons and the top ten take about 0.8%. This CDR3 comprises 17 residues. CDR1 is MNHNS and CDR2 is SASEGT in the germline V gene. V lost 2 bases to trimming and J lost 7 bases; unmatched junction nucleotides: 13. Seattle's cohort entered during active infection and was followed longitudinally.

Sequenced input: peripheral blood. The source of this sequence is a young man with COVID-19, enrolled during active disease. V gene TRBV6-1 combines with J gene TRBJ1-4, with 7 bases identical to TRBD1. The CDR3 nucleotides are TGTGCCAGCAGTGAATCCAAGGACAGGCCCGGGGGTGAAAAACTGTTTTTT. Protein product: CASSESKDRPGGEKLFF.